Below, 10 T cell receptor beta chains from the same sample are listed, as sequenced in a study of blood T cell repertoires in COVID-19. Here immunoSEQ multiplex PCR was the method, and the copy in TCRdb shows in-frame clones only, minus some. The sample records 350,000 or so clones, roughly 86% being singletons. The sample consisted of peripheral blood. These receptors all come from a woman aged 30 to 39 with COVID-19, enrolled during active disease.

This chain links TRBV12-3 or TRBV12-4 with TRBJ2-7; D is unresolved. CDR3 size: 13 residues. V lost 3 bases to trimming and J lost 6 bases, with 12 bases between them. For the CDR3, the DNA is TGTGCCAGCAGTTTCTGGCAGCTAGGCGAGCAGTACTTC. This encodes CASSFWQLGEQYF.

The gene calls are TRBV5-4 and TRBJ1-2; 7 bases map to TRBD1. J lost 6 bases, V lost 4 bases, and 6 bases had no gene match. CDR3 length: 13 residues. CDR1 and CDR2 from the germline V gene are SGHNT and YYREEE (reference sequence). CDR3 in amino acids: CASSGGTADGYTF. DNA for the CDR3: TGTGCCAGCAGCGGAGGGACAGCGGATGGCTACACCTTC. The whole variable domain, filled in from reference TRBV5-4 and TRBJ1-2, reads ETGVTQSPTHLIKTRGQQVTLRCSSQSGHNTVSWYQQALGQGPQFIFQYYREEENGRGNFPPRFSGLQFPNYSSELNVNALELDDSALYLCASSGGTADGYTFGSGTRLTVV.

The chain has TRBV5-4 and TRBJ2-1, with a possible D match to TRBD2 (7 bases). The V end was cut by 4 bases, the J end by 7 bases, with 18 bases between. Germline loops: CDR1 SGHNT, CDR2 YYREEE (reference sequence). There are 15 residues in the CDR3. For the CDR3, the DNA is TGTGCCAGCAGCCGCGGGGGCGGGAGAGGGAATGAGCAGTTCTTC. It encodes CASSRGGGRGNEQFF.

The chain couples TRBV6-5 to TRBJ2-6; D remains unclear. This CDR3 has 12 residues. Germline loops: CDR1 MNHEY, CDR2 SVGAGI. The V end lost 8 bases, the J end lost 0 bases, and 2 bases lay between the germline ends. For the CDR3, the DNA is TGTGCCAGCCGCTCTGGGGCCAACGTCCTGACTTTC. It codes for CASRSGANVLTF.

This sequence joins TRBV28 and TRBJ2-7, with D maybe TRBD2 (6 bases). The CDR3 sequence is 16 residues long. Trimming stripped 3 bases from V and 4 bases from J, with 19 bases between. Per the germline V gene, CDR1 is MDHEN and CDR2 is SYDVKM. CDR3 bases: TGTGCCAGCAGTTTTGGGCGACTAGAGGTCCGTTACGAGCAGTACTTC. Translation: CASSFGRLEVRYEQYF.

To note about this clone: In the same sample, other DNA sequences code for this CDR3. The CDR3 is CASGRDEQYF. Here the CDR3 DNA reads TGTGCCAGCGGGAGGGACGAGCAGTACTTC. This chain connects TRBV6-5 to TRBJ2-7, with 7 nucleotides matching TRBD2. Germline V gene sequence: CDR1 MNHEY, CDR2 SVGAGI. After removal of 8 bases from V and 5 bases from J, the junction contained 0 bases not matched to a gene. This CDR3 has 10 residues.

This chain's CDR3 is CASSQDPGGSGYGYTF. CDR3 bases: TGCGCCAGCAGCCAAGATCCAGGGGGCTCAGGCTATGGCTACACCTTC. The chain is built from TRBV4-1 and TRBJ1-2, with 8 bases that match TRBD1. The CDR3 is 16 residues long. CDR1 MGHRA and CDR2 YSYEKL come from the germline V gene. V gave up 0 bases and J gave up 4 bases; unmatched junction bases: 7.

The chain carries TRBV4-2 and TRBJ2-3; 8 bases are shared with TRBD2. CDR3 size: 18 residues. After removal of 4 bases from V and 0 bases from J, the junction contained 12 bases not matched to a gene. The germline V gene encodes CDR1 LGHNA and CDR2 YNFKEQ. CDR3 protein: CASSLGAPSGSSTDTQYF. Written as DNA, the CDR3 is TGTGCCAGCAGCCTTGGGGCCCCTAGCGGGTCTAGCACAGATACGCAGTATTTT.

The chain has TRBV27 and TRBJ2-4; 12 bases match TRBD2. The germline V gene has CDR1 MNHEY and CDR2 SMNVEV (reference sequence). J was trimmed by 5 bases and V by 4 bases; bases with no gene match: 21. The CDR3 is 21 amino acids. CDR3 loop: CASSSSLGLAGSLGGENIQYF. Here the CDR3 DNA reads TGTGCCAGCAGTTCTTCCCTTGGACTAGCGGGGTCCTTAGGGGGTGAAAACATTCAGTACTTC.

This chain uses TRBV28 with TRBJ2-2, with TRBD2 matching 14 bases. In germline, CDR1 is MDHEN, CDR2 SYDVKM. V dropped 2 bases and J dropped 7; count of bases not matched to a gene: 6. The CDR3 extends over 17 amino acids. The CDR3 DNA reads TGTGCCAGCAGTTTACCCCGCGGACTAGCGGGGGGCGGGGAGCTGTTTTTT. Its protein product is CASSLPRGLAGGGELFF.